The 30 T cell receptor beta chains below all came from one sample that was sequenced in a study of blood T cell repertoires in COVID-19. Method: immunoSEQ multiplex PCR; TCRdb's copy keeps in-frame clones and lacks some. The table lists 310,000 or so clones, about nine tenths of them singletons, with around 9% in the top ten. Sequencing input: PBMCs or T cells enriched from blood (not recorded which). Source of these receptors: a woman in her late teens or twenties who had recovered from COVID-19.

By sample fraction, this clone is medium-sized. The CDR3 DNA follows: TGTGCCAGCAGGAGGACAGGGTCTTGGAATTCACCCCTCCACTTT. It specifies CASRRTGSWNSPLHF. The chain is built from TRBV2 and TRBJ1-6; 8 nucleotides align to TRBD1. The CDR3 runs 15 residues. Germline V gives CDR1 SNHLY, CDR2 FYNNEI. After removal of 6 bases from V and 7 bases from J, the junction contained 8 bases not matched to a gene. Full variable domain (remainder filled in from reference TRBV2 and TRBJ1-6): EPEVTQTPSHQVTQMGQEVILRCVPISNHLYFYWYRQILGQKVEFLVSFYNNEISEKSEIFDDQFSVERPDGSNFTLKIRSTKLEDSAMYFCASRRTGSWNSPLHFGNGTRLTVT.

This sequence joins TRBV7-9 and TRBJ2-1; D perhaps matches TRBD2 (6 bases). In germline, CDR1 is SEHNR, CDR2 FQNEAQ (reference sequence). V shed 1 base and J shed 5 bases, with 9 bases lying between them. The CDR3 covers 14 residues. The CDR3 region is CASSLGLDNNEQFF. The CDR3 DNA sequence: TGTGCCAGCAGCTTAGGACTAGACAACAATGAGCAGTTCTTC.

CDR3 coding DNA: TGTGCCAGCAGTGACCTCGACAGGGCGGCGGGGTACGAGCAGTACTTC. Translation: CASSDLDRAAGYEQYF. The chain joins TRBV6-4 to TRBJ2-7, with D tentatively TRBD1 (7 bases). The length of the CDR3 is 16 residues. From germline, CDR1 is MRHNA and CDR2 SNTAGT. V was trimmed by 2 bases and J by 4 bases, leaving 18 bases between them.

The chain is built from TRBV20-1 and TRBJ1-1, with D uncertain. The CDR3 is made up of 13 amino acids. Germline CDR1 reads DFQATT; CDR2 reads SNEGSKA (reference sequence). V shed 3 bases and J shed 0 bases, with 8 bases lying between them. The CDR3 reads CSASNRMNTEAFF. The CDR3 bases are TGCAGTGCTAGTAACAGAATGAACACTGAAGCTTTCTTT.

V is TRBV5-1 and J is TRBJ2-7; D is unclear. The CDR3 spans 14 residues. The V and J ends lost 0 bases and 3 bases respectively, with 10 bases between them. CDR1 and CDR2 from the germline V gene are SGHRS and YFSETQ. The CDR3 loop reads CASSLVYGFYEQYF. In DNA, the CDR3 is TGCGCCAGCAGCTTGGTATACGGGTTCTACGAGCAGTACTTC. Full variable domain (remainder filled in from reference TRBV5-1 and TRBJ2-7): KAGVTQTPRYLIKTRGQQVTLSCSPISGHRSVSWYQQTPGQGLQFLFEYFSETQRNKGNFPGRFSGRQFSNSRSEMNVSTLELGDSALYLCASSLVYGFYEQYFGPGTRLTVT.

V is TRBV4-2 and J is TRBJ2-7, with 8 bases identical to TRBD1. CDR3 length: 15 residues. V lost 3 bases, J lost 6 bases, and 10 bases stayed unmatched. Germline values: CDR1 LGHNA, CDR2 YNFKEQ. The CDR3 here is CASSQYQGAQAEQYF. The CDR3 DNA is TGTGCCAGCAGCCAGTACCAGGGGGCGCAGGCCGAGCAGTACTTC.

This clone was seen just once. In DNA form, the CDR3 reads TGTGCCAGCAGTTTACTGGCAGGGGACTATGGCTACACCTTC. This encodes CASSLLAGDYGYTF. This chain connects TRBV28 to TRBJ1-2; D is perhaps TRBD1 (6 bases). CDR1 and CDR2 from the germline V gene are MDHEN and SYDVKM. Trimming pared 2 bases from V and 3 bases from J, leaving 10 bases between. The CDR3 has 14 residues.

This clone occurred once. The V call is TRBV10-3, the J call TRBJ2-3; the match to TRBD1 covers 8 bases. Looked up from germline, CDR1 is ENHRY and CDR2 is SYGVKD. The ends lost 5 bases at V and 5 bases at J; junction bases unmatched: 6. The CDR3 sequence is 14 residues long. The CDR3 DNA is TGTGCCATCAGTCCCTCCGGGACAGGAGATACGCAGTATTTT. It encodes CAISPSGTGDTQYF.

V is TRBV29-1 and J is TRBJ1-2, with 9 bases lining up with TRBD1. The V gene's germline CDR1 is SQVTM and CDR2 ANQGSEA. V was clipped by 7 bases and J by 4 bases; unmatched bases: 10. The CDR3 sequence is 14 residues long. The CDR3 sequence: CSARDREFPYGYTF. The CDR3 bases are TGCAGCGCCCGGGACAGGGAATTTCCCTATGGCTACACCTTC.

This clone occurred once. V usage is TRBV5-5 and J usage is TRBJ2-1; D may be TRBD2 (6 bases). The CDR3 is 13 residues long. The V gene lost 6 bases and the J gene lost 6 bases, with 13 bases spanning the gap. The germline CDR1 and CDR2 sequences are SGHKS and YYEKEE (reference sequence). CDR3 DNA: TGTGCCAGCACCCAATCCGGGGGCAATGAGCAGTTCTTC. This encodes CASTQSGGNEQFF.

The V gene is TRBV15, the J gene TRBJ2-3, with D maybe TRBD1 (5 bases). From germline, CDR1 is LNHNV and CDR2 YYDKDF (reference sequence). The CDR3 has 15 residues. Trimming stripped 3 bases from V and 0 bases from J, with 10 bases between. The DNA for the CDR3 is TGTGCCACCAGCAGTCTAGGGGATAGCACAGATACGCAGTATTTT. Its translation: CATSSLGDSTDTQYF.

The genes are TRBV2 and TRBJ1-3; TRBD1 matches 8 bases. The trim removed 0 bases at V and 8 bases at J, leaving 15 bases unmatched. The CDR3 spans 18 residues. Germline CDR1 is SNHLY and CDR2 is FYNNEI. The CDR3 DNA reads as TGTGCCAGCAGTGAAGCGCTTGTAGGGGCCAGGGGGCCGGACACCATATATTTT. Translation: CASSEALVGARGPDTIYF.

This clone was seen more than once but under ten times. The sample has other DNA sequences that encode this CDR3 too. The chain carries TRBV9 and TRBJ1-3; the D is unclear. Between the trimmed V and J ends, which lost 0 bases and 0 bases, there was a span of 4 bases. The CDR3 has 14 residues. Germline values: CDR1 SGDLS, CDR2 YYNGEE. CDR3 sequence (DNA): TGTGCCAGCAGCGTAGACAGCTCTGGAAACACCATATATTTT. It codes for CASSVDSSGNTIYF.

This clone was seen a handful of times. V is TRBV4-1 and J is TRBJ1-2, with TRBD1 as a possible D gene (6 bases). This CDR3 has 16 residues. Germline V lookup: CDR1 MGHRA, CDR2 YSYEKL. V lost 4 bases and J 1 base, leaving 16 bases between the germline ends. The CDR3, as DNA: TGCGCCAGCAGCCTAAGGGGGACACCCAGTAACTATGGCTACACCTTC. Translated, it gives CASSLRGTPSNYGYTF.

CDR3 DNA: TGCGCCAGCAGCCAATCGGTAGTGAACTATGGCTACACCTTC. This encodes CASSQSVVNYGYTF. This rearrangement joins TRBV4-1 to TRBJ1-2; the D is unclear. Germline CDR1 reads MGHRA; CDR2 reads YSYEKL. V was shortened by 2 bases and J by 2 bases, with 9 bases between the two germline ends. The CDR3 spans 14 residues.

The chain employs TRBV28 and TRBJ2-7; a weak D match, TRBD2 (6 bases). This CDR3 region has 16 residues. The ends were cut back, 2 bases at V and 0 bases at J, with 14 bases in the middle. CDR1 and CDR2 (germline): MDHEN, SYDVKM. The CDR3 DNA reads as TGTGCCAGCAGTTTAGCAGGAGGGGTAAGCTCCTACGAGCAGTACTTC. This encodes CASSLAGGVSSYEQYF.

The chain recombines TRBV19 with TRBJ2-1, with 9 nucleotides matching TRBD2. Germline V gene lookup returns CDR1 LNHDA and CDR2 SQIVND (reference sequence). The CDR3 contains 18 residues. The J segment lost 2 bases and the V segment lost 4 bases, leaving 12 bases of the junction unmatched. The DNA of the CDR3 is TGTGCCAGTAGTACTAAACCGGGACTAGCAGCCCCCTACAATGAGCAGTTCTTC. It specifies CASSTKPGLAAPYNEQFF.

The gene calls are TRBV28 and TRBJ2-3, with D perhaps TRBD1 (5 bases). This CDR3 has 16 residues. V was pared by 2 bases and J by 2 bases, with 14 bases between. Germline V CDR1 and CDR2: MDHEN, SYDVKM. The DNA for the CDR3 is TGTGCCAGCAGTTTACAGGGTGGAGACCCCACAGATACGCAGTATTTT. Its protein product is CASSLQGGDPTDTQYF. Complete variable domain (other parts from reference TRBV28 and TRBJ2-3): DVKVTQSSRYLVKRTGEKVFLECVQDMDHENMFWYRQDPGLGLRLIYFSYDVKMKEKGDIPEGYSVSREKKERFSLILESASTNQTSMYLCASSLQGGDPTDTQYFGPGTRLTVL.

The V and J genes are TRBV2 and TRBJ2-5; D is unclear. Germline CDR1 is SNHLY and CDR2 is FYNNEI. The CDR3 runs 12 residues. Trimming pared 5 bases from V and 5 bases from J, leaving 9 bases between. The CDR3 spells CASSSRRETQYF. CDR3 nucleotide sequence: TGTGCCAGCAGTTCACGGCGGGAGACCCAGTACTTC. The variable domain in full, completed from reference TRBV2 and TRBJ2-5, reads EPEVTQTPSHQVTQMGQEVILRCVPISNHLYFYWYRQILGQKVEFLVSFYNNEISEKSEIFDDQFSVERPDGSNFTLKIRSTKLEDSAMYFCASSSRRETQYFGPGTRLLVL.

For the CDR3, the DNA is TGCGCCAGCAGCTCGGTGACAGGGGGCGCATGGGAGACCCAGTACTTC. This gives the protein CASSSVTGGAWETQYF. The gene calls are TRBV5-1 and TRBJ2-5; 10 bases line up with TRBD1. The CDR3 loop spans 16 amino acids. CDR1 and CDR2 from the germline V gene are SGHRS and YFSETQ. Trimming removed 3 bases from V and 5 bases from J; junction bases left unmatched: 10.

In its sample, this clone was seen a few times. The chain combines TRBV19 with TRBJ1-2; 7 bases map to TRBD1. Germline V gene lookup returns CDR1 LNHDA and CDR2 SQIVND (reference sequence). The length of the CDR3 is 15 residues. V shed 6 bases, J shed 4 bases, and the junction held 11 bases outside the gene matches. Here the CDR3 reads CASRPLGQRSYGYTF. DNA for the CDR3: TGTGCCAGTAGACCCTTGGGACAGCGTAGCTATGGCTACACCTTC.

The rearrangement joins TRBV19 to TRBJ1-1, with D uncertain. The CDR3 covers 15 residues. CDR1 is LNHDA and CDR2 is SQIVND in the germline V gene (reference sequence). The ends were cut back, 0 bases at V and 1 base at J, with 9 bases in the middle. DNA of the CDR3: TGTGCCAGTAGTATAGACCTCTCGTGGAACACTGAAGCTTTCTTT. Its translation: CASSIDLSWNTEAFF.

The V and J genes are TRBV24-1 and TRBJ2-3; 8 bases map to TRBD2. Germline V gene lookup returns CDR1 KGHDR and CDR2 SFDVKD. The CDR3 is 15 residues long. V shed 7 bases, J shed 0 bases, and the junction held 5 bases outside the gene matches. CDR3 bases: TGTGCCACCAGACAAGCGGGGGCGAGCACAGATACGCAGTATTTT. Translated: CATRQAGASTDTQYF.

The rearrangement links TRBV20-1 to TRBJ2-7, with D maybe TRBD2 (6 bases). Looked up from germline, CDR1 is DFQATT and CDR2 is SNEGSKA (reference sequence). This CDR3 has 13 residues. Between the trimmed V and J ends, which lost 3 bases and 3 bases, there was a span of 12 bases. CDR3 DNA: TGCAGTGCTAGTTTGGCGGGACTCTACGAGCAGTACTTC. Its protein is CSASLAGLYEQYF.

This clone was found a few times. The chain uses TRBV13 and TRBJ2-1; D possibly corresponds to TRBD1 (6 bases). The CDR3 has 14 residues. In germline, CDR1 is PRHDT, CDR2 FYEKMQ (reference sequence). Trimming took 3 bases from V and 0 from J, leaving 6 bases between them. The CDR3 protein is CASSLDSSYNEQFF. For the CDR3, the DNA is TGTGCCAGCAGCTTGGACAGCTCCTACAATGAGCAGTTCTTC.

This clone has more than one count but fewer than ten. The CDR3 protein is CASSSTDQPQHF. CDR3 nucleotides: TGTGCCAGCAGCTCGACAGATCAGCCCCAGCATTTT. This sequence joins TRBV7-9 and TRBJ1-5; TRBD1 might be the D (5 bases). The CDR3 covers 12 residues. The germline gives CDR1 SEHNR, CDR2 FQNEAQ (reference sequence). Between the trimmed V and J ends, which lost 4 bases and 5 bases, there was a span of 6 bases.

The gene calls are TRBV11-2 and TRBJ2-7; TRBD2 matches at 7 bases. The CDR3 extends over 18 amino acids. Germline V gene sequence: CDR1 SGHAT, CDR2 FQNNGV. V lost 4 bases, J lost 4 bases, and 19 bases stayed unmatched. The CDR3 spells CASSSRPLLVRGRYEQYF. CDR3 nucleotides: TGTGCCAGCAGCTCCCGCCCTTTACTTGTGCGGGGGAGGTACGAGCAGTACTTC. Filled out from reference TRBV11-2 and TRBJ2-7, the complete variable domain reads EAGVAQSPRYKIIEKRQSVAFWCNPISGHATLYWYQQILGQGPKLLIQFQNNGVVDDSQLPKDRFSAERLKGVDSTLKIQPAKLEDSAVYLCASSSRPLLVRGRYEQYFGPGTRLTVT.

This clone has a single count. The V gene is TRBV19, the J gene TRBJ1-5; a weak D match, TRBD1 (6 bases). CDR1 and CDR2 (germline): LNHDA, SQIVND (reference sequence). The CDR3 has 13 amino acids. V shed 6 bases and J shed 5 bases, with 11 bases lying between them. Here the CDR3 DNA reads TGTGCCAGTAGGGTGGGGGCTGATCAGCCCCAGCATTTT. Translating gives CASRVGADQPQHF.

The V call is TRBV11-3, the J call TRBJ1-1; 7 bases are shared with TRBD1. Germline V gene sequence: CDR1 SGHNT, CDR2 YENEEA. Trimming removed 0 bases from V and 2 bases from J; junction bases left unmatched: 3. The CDR3 is made up of 15 amino acids. CDR3: CASSLDGTVNTEAFF. The DNA for the CDR3 is TGTGCCAGCAGCTTAGACGGGACAGTCAACACTGAAGCTTTCTTT.

This chain links TRBV10-3 with TRBJ1-4, with TRBD1 as a possible D gene (5 bases). The CDR3 totals 15 residues. Per germline, CDR1 ENHRY and CDR2 SYGVKD. V dropped 4 bases and J dropped 8 bases, with 17 bases sitting between them. CDR3 region: CAISGQGEPTEKLFF. In DNA form, the CDR3 reads TGTGCCATCAGTGGGCAGGGCGAACCTACCGAAAAACTGTTTTTT.